The entry that follows covers one TCR beta chain sequence. The CDR3 totals 12 residues. Germline CDR1 reads SNHLY; CDR2 reads FYNNEI. Trimming stripped 8 bases from V and 2 bases from J, with 9 bases between. Seattle's cohort entered during active infection and was followed longitudinally. Original data processing: Estimation of nucleated cell counts was performed using reference gene primer amplification. The protocol was immunoSEQ multiplex PCR, while the TCRdb copy is restricted to in-frame clones and leaves out a portion. That table is the source of V, J and clone size, and D and trimming were worked out from the DNA. The repertoire has 250,000 or so clones, approximately 91% of them found once; the top ten carry 0.83%. The sample is drawn from a study of blood T cell repertoires in COVID-19. For the study at large: From the United States, Italy and Spain came samples of acute and convalescent COVID-19. From T cells, B-cell-depleted T cells, or PBMCs came the material, which was cDNA or gDNA.

The V gene is TRBV2, the J gene TRBJ1-2; D is possibly TRBD1 (6 bases). The receptor comes from a man younger than 45 with COVID-19, enrolled during active disease. Input material: peripheral blood. CDR3 nucleotides: TGTGCCAGCGGAGGACAGAACTATGGCTACACCTTC. As protein: CASGGQNYGYTF.